This T cell receptor (beta chain) derives from a study of vaccination effects on CD4 cells after COVID-19. ViraFEST used viral peptide pools to expand antigen-specific CD4+ T cells before sequencing. Upon completion of about eleven days in culture, CD4+ T cells were isolated. Recipients of the vaccine had no prior SARS-CoV-2 infection and negative nucleocapsid antibodies. It was with approximately 10 IU/ml IL-2 and approximately 10 ug/ml peptides that some 1.9 million PBMC per well were cultured. As for this clone: Its target is unknown.

Findings and caveats of the study: Marked contraction was observed in infection-induced and vaccine-induced clones late after vaccination. From healthy vaccinees, only 1 of 255 vaccine-induced clones also reacted to common cold coronaviruses.

Clones were read by immunoSEQ multiplex PCR, and TCRdb kept only the in-frame ones, dropping some. The data show fewer than 70,000 clones, 75% to 85% seen once. The sequence was collected from a human donor who received a COVID-19 vaccine. Source: CD4+ T cells from PBMCs cultured with SARS-CoV-2 spike peptides, taken before COVID-19 vaccination.

CDR3 protein: CASSTPYGELFF. CDR3 DNA sequence: TGTGCCAGCAGCACCCCTTATGGGGAGCTGTTTTTT. This chain links TRBV7-2 with TRBJ2-2; D is ambiguous. Trimming took off 5 bases at V and 8 bases at J, with 9 bases between the two ends. The germline CDR1 and CDR2 sequences are SGHTA and FQGNSA. This CDR3 spans 12 amino acids. The whole variable domain, filled in from reference TRBV7-2 and TRBJ2-2, reads GAGVSQSPSNKVTEKGKDVELRCDPISGHTALYWYRQSLGQGLEFLIYFQGNSAPDKSGLPSDRFSAERTGGSVSTLTIQRTQQEDSAVYLCASSTPYGELFFGEGSRLTVL.